This TCR beta chain stems from a study of vaccination and CD4 T cells after COVID-19. Study overall: Control cultures received a CEFX pool, an HIV-1 Nef pool, or no peptide.

Cultured CD4+ T cells had their DNA profiled by the Oncomine TCR Beta short-read assay. One entry per CDR3 protein, called by TCRdb with MiXCR from the PCR reads. The data contain about 4,000 distinct CDR3 sequences, 35% to 40% of them singletons. This sample's treatment: approximately 9-day PBMC culture with coronavirus spike peptide pools or control peptides (ViraFEST assay). Pre-COVID-19 pandemic sampling (2011-2018) yielded the unexposed donor's CD4+ T cells. ViraFEST expanded antigen-specific T cells with peptide pools, then sequenced TCRs. Roughly 2.2 million PBMCs went into each well for culture with 9.5 to 10 IU/ml IL-2 and 7.5 to 10 ug/ml peptide pools. By negative selection, CD4+ T cells were isolated once culture had run for about nine days. Losses at the gene ends were 7 bases for V and 2 bases for J; bases not matched to a gene: 6. The CDR3 is 14 residues long. On this clonotype: Its antigen is unknown.

Source material: CD4+ T cells from blood, cultured in vitro. The sequence derives from a human donor in good health. The genes are TRBV12-3 or TRBV12-4 and TRBJ1-1; the match to TRBD1 covers 8 bases. The CDR3, as DNA: TGTGCCAGCACCTTGGGACAGGTAAACACTGAAGCTTTCTTT. It specifies CASTLGQVNTEAFF.